This record looks at one T cell receptor (beta chain) sequence and its context. The data originate from a study of response to subunit inactivated influenza vaccine. V dropped 3 bases and J dropped 3; count of bases not matched to a gene: 4. The CDR3 contains 15 residues. The germline CDR1 and CDR2 sequences are LGHNA and YNFKEQ. TCRdb passed the RT-PCR reads through MiXCR, listing each CDR3 protein once. The sample holds 180,000 or so distinct CDR3 sequences, 9.5% to 15% seen once. These data were likewise used in another study, on T cells expressing NK-cell markers. As reported in that work: Scientists made TCR beta cDNA using 5'RACE template switching with UMIs. For several experiments, T cell sorting was restricted to the alpha-beta TCR population by means of an anti-gamma-delta TCR antibody.

The chain couples TRBV4-2 to TRBJ1-4; 7 nucleotides agree with TRBD1. This receptor was taken from a man aged 45-65 years who received an inactivated influenza vaccine. Sequencing was performed on CD8+ T cells sorted from PBMCs, taken roughly 12 days after vaccination. The CDR3, as DNA: TGTGCCAGCAGCCATGGGACAGATCCTAATGAAAAACTGTTTTTT. Its protein product is CASSHGTDPNEKLFF.